A selection of T cell receptor beta chains follows, all from one sample in a study of cytomegalovirus exposure and HLA in healthy donors. The assay was immunoSEQ multiplex PCR, and TCRdb's table has in-frame clones only and misses some. The sample includes around 180,000 clones, around 82% seen only once; the top ten take 0.2% to 0.3%. The sample consisted of PBMCs. These receptors were collected from a boy under 18 in good health and CMV-seronegative. Both conserved end residues are part of each CDR3. A D gene is named only where the DNA matches it firmly. Only some rows state a clone size, as once, few, many or a class for expanded clones.

V gene: TRBV13; J gene: TRBJ2-1; clone size: NA; D gene: NA; CDR3 DNA: TGTGCCAGCAGCTTAGGGAACTCCGTTTACAATGAGCAGTTCTTC; CDR3 protein: CASSLGNSVYNEQFF
V gene: TRBV29-1; J gene: TRBJ2-7; clone size: NA; D gene: TRBD1; CDR3 DNA: TGCAGCTTCAGGGGGTACGAGCAGTACTTC; CDR3 protein: CSFRGYEQYF
V gene: TRBV6-5; J gene: TRBJ1-5; clone size: once; D gene: NA; CDR3 DNA: TGTGCCAGCAGGGGTAGACGGGGAGGTCCAGAGCCCCAGCATTTT; CDR3 protein: CASRGRRGGPEPQHF
V gene: TRBV7-2; J gene: TRBJ2-7; clone size: NA; D gene: TRBD2; CDR3 DNA: TGTGCCAGCAGGCTAACTAGCGGGGGGACCTACGAGCAGTACTTC; CDR3 protein: CASRLTSGGTYEQYF
V gene: TRBV15; J gene: TRBJ1-5; clone size: NA; D gene: NA; CDR3 DNA: TGTGCCACCAGCAGAGAGCAGACCGAGCGGTGGCCCCAGCATTTT; CDR3 protein: CATSREQTERWPQHF
V gene: TRBV7-9; J gene: TRBJ2-1; clone size: NA; D gene: TRBD2; CDR3 DNA: TGTGCCAGCCAACCCTCGACTAGCGGGAGTATTGAGCAGTTCTTC; CDR3 protein: CASQPSTSGSIEQFF
V gene: TRBV9; J gene: TRBJ1-2; clone size: NA; D gene: TRBD1; CDR3 DNA: TGTGCCAGCAGCGGACGGGACAGTCTCACCTATGGCTACACCTTC; CDR3 protein: CASSGRDSLTYGYTF
V gene: TRBV27; J gene: TRBJ2-3; clone size: NA; D gene: TRBD2; CDR3 DNA: TGTGCCAGCAGCGACTGGCCTAGCGGAGTATGGGATACGCAGTATTTT; CDR3 protein: CASSDWPSGVWDTQYF
V gene: TRBV5-4; J gene: TRBJ1-1; clone size: few; D gene: NA; CDR3 DNA: TGTGCCAGCAGCTTAGCTGTGAACACTGAAGCTTTCTTT; CDR3 protein: CASSLAVNTEAFF
V gene: TRBV5-1; J gene: TRBJ2-3; clone size: NA; D gene: NA; CDR3 DNA: TGCGCCAGCGCTCCTCTAGCTGCCACAGATACGCAGTATTTT; CDR3 protein: CASAPLAATDTQYF